Listed below are T cell receptor beta chains from one sample, sequenced in a study of neoadjuvant nivolumab and ipilimumab in lung cancer. Profiled with immunoSEQ multiplex PCR; TCRdb holds only in-frame clones, not every one. The data show fewer than 40,000 clones, roughly 90% seen once. The sample here was peripheral blood, taken after neoadjuvant nivolumab, alone or with ipilimumab, at or shortly before surgery. Every receptor here comes from an adult with non-small cell lung cancer. Both conserved end residues are trimmed from each CDR3. The D gene is left open where the match is weak. Clone size is given for some rows only: seen once, a few or many times, or a class if the clone is expanded.

v_call | clone_size | d_call | cdr3_aa
TRBV7-9 | - | TRBD2 | ASSLFGGSGTSAYEQY
TRBV5-8 | - | - | ASSWGRDSNQPQH
TRBV7-6 | - | - | ASSFDSNTEAF
TRBV12-2 | - | - | ASRPAPKGGLQETQY
TRBV9 | - | - | ASRRGDQVGGELF
TRBV4-1 | - | TRBD2 | ASSLGLANTGELF
TRBV18 | - | - | ASSPRAGPISGANVLT
TRBV6-1 | - | TRBD1 | ASDWTGRLDEKLF
TRBV5-4 | - | TRBD1 | ASSQGRQGYGYT
TRBV7-7 | - | TRBD2 | ASSSTSFTDTQY
TRBV29-1 | - | - | SGFMGGIQY
TRBV29-1 | - | - | SVETTGYEQY
TRBV5-4 | - | - | ASSLTGNTEAF
TRBV6-6 | - | - | ASSSTGALGEQY
TRBV4-1 | - | - | ASSQGIVGHNYEQY
TRBV5-1 | - | TRBD2 | ASSLAPSGRNRNEQF
TRBV10-2 | - | TRBD2 | ASSVPGTSGSAGEQY
TRBV10-3 | - | TRBD2 | ATKREGGAGERTDTQY
TRBV18 | - | - | ASSPPVSADTQY
TRBV29-1 | - | - | SVEEGRRAPRVVPETYPHYEQY
TRBV5-5 | - | TRBD2 | ASSLGTSGIYEQY
TRBV5-4 | - | TRBD1 | ASSPDREKLF
TRBV11-3 | - | - | ASSLEGSDAQY
TRBV11-1 | - | - | ASSLDSGYSGANVLT
TRBV27 | once | - | ASSHARTGYNEQF
TRBV18 | - | - | ASSPGQVPGYGYT
TRBV2 | - | TRBD1 | ASRLTGTGLEGYT
TRBV15 | - | - | ATSWGANEQF
TRBV5-4 | - | - | ASSLTGTYEQY
TRBV28 | - | TRBD1 | AIRDRGFSGANVLT
TRBV2 | - | TRBD2 | ASSGTSRSTGELF
TRBV5-1 | - | TRBD1 | ASSLGTGDEQY
TRBV5-1 | - | - | ASSLLSGPTNTEAF
TRBV7-9 | - | - | ASSLAGDYTGELF
TRBV6-1 | - | - | ASSASPPYTEAF
TRBV9 | - | TRBD2 | ASSFGTSGTEQY
TRBV25-1 | - | - | ASSALGRYEQY
TRBV11-2 | - | TRBD1 | ASSPGTGSFSYT